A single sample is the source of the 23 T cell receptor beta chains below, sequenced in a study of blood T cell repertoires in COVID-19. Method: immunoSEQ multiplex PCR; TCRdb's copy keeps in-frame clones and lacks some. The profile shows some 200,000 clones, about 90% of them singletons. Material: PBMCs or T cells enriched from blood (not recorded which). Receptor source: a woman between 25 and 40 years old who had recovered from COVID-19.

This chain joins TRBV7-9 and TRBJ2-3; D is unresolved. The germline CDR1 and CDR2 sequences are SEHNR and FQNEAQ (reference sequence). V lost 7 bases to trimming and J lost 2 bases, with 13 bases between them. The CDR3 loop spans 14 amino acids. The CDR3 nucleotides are TGTGCCAGCACCCCCCGGCAGGCCACAGATACGCAGTATTTT. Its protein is CASTPRQATDTQYF.

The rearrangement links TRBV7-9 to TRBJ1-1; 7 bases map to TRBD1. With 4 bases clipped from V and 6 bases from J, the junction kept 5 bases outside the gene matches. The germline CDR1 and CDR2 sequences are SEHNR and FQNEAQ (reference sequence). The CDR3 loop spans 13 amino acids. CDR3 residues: CASSSGQRAEAFF. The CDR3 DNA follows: TGTGCCAGCAGCTCGGGACAGAGGGCTGAAGCTTTCTTT.

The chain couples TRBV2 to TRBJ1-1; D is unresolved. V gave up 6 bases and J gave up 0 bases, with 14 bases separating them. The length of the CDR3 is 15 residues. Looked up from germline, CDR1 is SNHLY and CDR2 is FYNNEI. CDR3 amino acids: CASRFQANLNTEAFF. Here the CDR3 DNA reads TGTGCCAGCAGATTTCAGGCGAATTTGAACACTGAAGCTTTCTTT.

In nucleotides, the CDR3 is TGTGCCAGCAGCACCCCGGGACAGCCGTACGAGCAGTACTTC. This gives the protein CASSTPGQPYEQYF. This sequence joins TRBV11-3 and TRBJ2-7, with 7 nucleotides matching TRBD1. The CDR3 runs 14 residues. Germline values: CDR1 SGHNT, CDR2 YENEEA. The V segment lost 5 bases and the J segment 4 bases; nucleotides outside the gene matches: 8.

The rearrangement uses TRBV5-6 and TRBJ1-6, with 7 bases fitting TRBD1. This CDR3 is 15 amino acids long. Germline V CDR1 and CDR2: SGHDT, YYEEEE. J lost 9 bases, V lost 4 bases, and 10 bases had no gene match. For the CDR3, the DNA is TGTGCCAGCAGCCTATCCTCAGGGGGGTTTTCACCCCTCCACTTT. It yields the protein CASSLSSGGFSPLHF.

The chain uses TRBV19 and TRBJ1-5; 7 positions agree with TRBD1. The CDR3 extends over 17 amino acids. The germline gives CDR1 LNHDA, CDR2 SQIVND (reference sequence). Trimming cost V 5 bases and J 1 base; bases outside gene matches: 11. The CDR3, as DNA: TGTGCCAGTAGTGGAGAGAAGGGGGCGCTGAGCAATCAGCCCCAGCATTTT. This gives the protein CASSGEKGALSNQPQHF.

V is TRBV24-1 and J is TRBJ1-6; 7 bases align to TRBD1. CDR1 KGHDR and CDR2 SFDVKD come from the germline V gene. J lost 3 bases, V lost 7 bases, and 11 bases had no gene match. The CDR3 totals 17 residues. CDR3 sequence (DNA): TGTGCCACCAGCGACGGGACAGAAGGAAGCTATAATTCACCCCTCCACTTT. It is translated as CATSDGTEGSYNSPLHF.

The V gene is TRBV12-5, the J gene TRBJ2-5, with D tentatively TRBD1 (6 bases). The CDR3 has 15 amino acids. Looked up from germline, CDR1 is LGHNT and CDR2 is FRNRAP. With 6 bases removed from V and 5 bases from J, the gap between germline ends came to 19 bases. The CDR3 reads CASGRAQGNGETQYF. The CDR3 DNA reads TGTGCTAGTGGCAGAGCACAGGGAAATGGGGAGACCCAGTACTTC.

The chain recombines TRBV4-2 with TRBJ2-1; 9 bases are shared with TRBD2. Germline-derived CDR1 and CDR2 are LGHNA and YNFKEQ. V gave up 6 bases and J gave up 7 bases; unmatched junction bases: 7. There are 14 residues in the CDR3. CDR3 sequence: CASRASGKANEQFF. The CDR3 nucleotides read TGTGCCAGCAGGGCTAGCGGGAAGGCGAATGAGCAGTTCTTC.

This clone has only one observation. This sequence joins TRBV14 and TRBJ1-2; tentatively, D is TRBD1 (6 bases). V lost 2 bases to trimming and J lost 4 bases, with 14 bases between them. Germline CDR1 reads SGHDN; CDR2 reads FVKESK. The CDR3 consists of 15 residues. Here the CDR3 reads CASSQLGAGLYGYTF. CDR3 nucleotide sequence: TGTGCCAGCAGCCAATTGGGGGCAGGACTCTATGGCTACACCTTC.

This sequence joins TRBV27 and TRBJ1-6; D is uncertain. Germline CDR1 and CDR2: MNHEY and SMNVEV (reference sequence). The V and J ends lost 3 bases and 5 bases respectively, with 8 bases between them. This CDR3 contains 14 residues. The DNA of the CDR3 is TGTGCCAGCAGTTTCGAGACTAATAATTCACCCCTCCACTTT. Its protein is CASSFETNNSPLHF.

CDR3 DNA sequence: TGTGCCAGCAGCGAGGGGACAGGGGGCCCTTCCTCCTACGAGCAGTACTTC. This gives the protein CASSEGTGGPSSYEQYF. The chain employs TRBV11-2 and TRBJ2-7, with TRBD1 matching over 12 bases. Looked up from germline, CDR1 is SGHAT and CDR2 is FQNNGV. J was trimmed by 0 bases and V by 5 bases; bases with no gene match: 8. CDR3 size: 17 residues.

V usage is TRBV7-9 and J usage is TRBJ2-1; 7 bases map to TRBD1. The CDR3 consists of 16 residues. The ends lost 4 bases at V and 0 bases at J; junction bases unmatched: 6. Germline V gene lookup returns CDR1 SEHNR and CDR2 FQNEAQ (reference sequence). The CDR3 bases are TGTGCCAGCAGCTCTGACAGGGATGGCTCCTACAATGAGCAGTTCTTC. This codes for CASSSDRDGSYNEQFF. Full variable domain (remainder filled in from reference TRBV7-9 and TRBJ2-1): DTGVSQNPRHKITKRGQNVTFRCDPISEHNRLYWYRQTLGQGPEFLTYFQNEAQLEKSRLLSDRFSAERPKGSFSTLEIQRTEQGDSAMYLCASSSDRDGSYNEQFFGPGTRLTVL.

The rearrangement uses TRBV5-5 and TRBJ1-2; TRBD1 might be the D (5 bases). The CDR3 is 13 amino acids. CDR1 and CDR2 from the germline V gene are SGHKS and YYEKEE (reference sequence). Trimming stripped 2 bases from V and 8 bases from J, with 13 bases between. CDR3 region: CASSFIRAEGYTF. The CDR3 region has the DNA TGTGCCAGCAGCTTTATCAGGGCGGAGGGCTACACCTTC.

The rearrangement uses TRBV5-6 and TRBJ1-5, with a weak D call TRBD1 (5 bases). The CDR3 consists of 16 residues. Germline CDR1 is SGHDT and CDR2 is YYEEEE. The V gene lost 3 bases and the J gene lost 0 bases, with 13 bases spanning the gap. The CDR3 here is CASSSGGDYSNQPQHF. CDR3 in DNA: TGTGCCAGCAGCTCTGGGGGGGATTATAGCAATCAGCCCCAGCATTTT.

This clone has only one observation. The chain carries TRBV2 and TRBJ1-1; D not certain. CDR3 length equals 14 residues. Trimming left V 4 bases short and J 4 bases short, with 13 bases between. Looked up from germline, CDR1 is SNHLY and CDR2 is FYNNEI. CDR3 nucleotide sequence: TGTGCCAGCAGTGTAGGTAGCCAGATCACTGAAGCTTTCTTT. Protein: CASSVGSQITEAFF.

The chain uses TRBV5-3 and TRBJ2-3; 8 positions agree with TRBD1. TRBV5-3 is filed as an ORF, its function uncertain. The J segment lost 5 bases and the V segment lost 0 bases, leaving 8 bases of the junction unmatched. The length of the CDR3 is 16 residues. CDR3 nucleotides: TGTGCCAGAAGCTTGGAGGACAGGGATGATGGAGATACGCAGTATTTT. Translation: CARSLEDRDDGDTQYF.

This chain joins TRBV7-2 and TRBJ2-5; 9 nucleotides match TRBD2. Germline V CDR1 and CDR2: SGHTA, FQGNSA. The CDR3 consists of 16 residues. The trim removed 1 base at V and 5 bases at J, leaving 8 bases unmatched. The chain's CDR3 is CASSLGASGTRETQYF. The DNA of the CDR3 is TGTGCCAGCAGCTTAGGGGCTAGCGGGACTAGGGAGACCCAGTACTTC.

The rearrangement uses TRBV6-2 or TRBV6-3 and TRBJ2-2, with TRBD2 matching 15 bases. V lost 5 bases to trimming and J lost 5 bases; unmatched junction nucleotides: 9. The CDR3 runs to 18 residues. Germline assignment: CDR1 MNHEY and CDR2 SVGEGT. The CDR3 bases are TGTGCCAGCAGTCTCGCCCGGGGACTAGCGGGAGGAACCGGGGAGCTGTTTTTT. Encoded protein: CASSLARGLAGGTGELFF.

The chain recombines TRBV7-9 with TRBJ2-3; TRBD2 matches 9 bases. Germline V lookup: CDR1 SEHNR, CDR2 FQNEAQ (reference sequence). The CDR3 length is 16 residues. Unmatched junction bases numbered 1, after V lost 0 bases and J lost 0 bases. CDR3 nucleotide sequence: TGTGCCAGCAGCTTAGCGACTAGCGGTAGCACAGATACGCAGTATTTT. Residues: CASSLATSGSTDTQYF. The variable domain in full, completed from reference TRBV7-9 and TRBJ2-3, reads DTGVSQNPRHKITKRGQNVTFRCDPISEHNRLYWYRQTLGQGPEFLTYFQNEAQLEKSRLLSDRFSAERPKGSFSTLEIQRTEQGDSAMYLCASSLATSGSTDTQYFGPGTRLTVL.

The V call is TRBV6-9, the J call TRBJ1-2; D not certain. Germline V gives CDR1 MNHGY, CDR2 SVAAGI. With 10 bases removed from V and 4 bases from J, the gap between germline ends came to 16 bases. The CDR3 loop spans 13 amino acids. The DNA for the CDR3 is TGTGCCATCGTACTGAGGGTGCTCTATGGCTACACCTTC. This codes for CAIVLRVLYGYTF.

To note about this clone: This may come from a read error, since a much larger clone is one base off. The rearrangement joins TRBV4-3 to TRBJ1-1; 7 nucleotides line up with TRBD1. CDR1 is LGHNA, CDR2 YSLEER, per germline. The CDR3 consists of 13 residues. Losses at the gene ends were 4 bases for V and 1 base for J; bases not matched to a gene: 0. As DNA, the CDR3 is TGCGCCAGCAGCCCAGGGGGGAACACTGAAGCTTTCTTT. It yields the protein CASSPGGNTEAFF.

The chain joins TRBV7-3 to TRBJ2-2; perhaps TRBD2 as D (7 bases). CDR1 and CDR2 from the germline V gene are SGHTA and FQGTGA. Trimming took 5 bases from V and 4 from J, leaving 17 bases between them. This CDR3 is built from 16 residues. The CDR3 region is CASSPTGGPVTGELFF. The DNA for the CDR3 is TGTGCCAGCAGCCCCACGGGGGGCCCGGTCACCGGGGAGCTGTTTTTT.